This T cell receptor (beta chain) stems from a study of shared clonotypes between healthy human individuals. With unsorted samples, genomic DNA was obtained from 90 million to 95 million PBMCs. This clone has just a few counts. The antigen is undetermined. The assay was immunoSEQ multiplex PCR, and TCRdb's table has in-frame clones only and misses some. This sample has more than 400,000 clones, with approximately 78% found just once. Findings of the study overall: What limited the represented genetic and exposure-history diversity was the small number of donors.

The germline CDR1 and CDR2 sequences are SGDLS and YYNGEE. The CDR3 totals 15 residues. Trimming stripped 0 bases from V and 7 bases from J, with 13 bases between. This sequence was found in a woman aged 40 to 55 in good health. Some clones in this sample may be carry-over from other donors' samples. V gene TRBV9 combines with J gene TRBJ2-2, with D perhaps matching TRBD2 (5 bases). What was sequenced was PBMCs. CDR3 in DNA: TGTGCCAGCAGCGTAGTAAGCGGAACGGGCGGGGAGCTGTTTTTT. Its protein product is CASSVVSGTGGELFF.